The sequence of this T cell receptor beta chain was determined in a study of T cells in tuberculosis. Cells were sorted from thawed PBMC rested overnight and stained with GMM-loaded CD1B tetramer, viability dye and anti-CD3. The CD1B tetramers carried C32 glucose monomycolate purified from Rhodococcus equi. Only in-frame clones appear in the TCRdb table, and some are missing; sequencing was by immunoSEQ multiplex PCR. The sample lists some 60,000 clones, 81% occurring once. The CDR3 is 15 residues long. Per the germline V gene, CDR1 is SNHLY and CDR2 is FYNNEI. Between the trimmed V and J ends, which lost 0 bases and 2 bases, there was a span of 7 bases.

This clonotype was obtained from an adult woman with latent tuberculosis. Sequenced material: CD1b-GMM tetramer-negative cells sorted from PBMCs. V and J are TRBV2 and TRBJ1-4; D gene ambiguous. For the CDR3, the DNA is TGTGCCAGCAGTGAAGCGCCGGGTACTAATGAAAAACTGTTTTTT. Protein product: CASSEAPGTNEKLFF.